Following are 12 T cell receptor beta chains from one sample sequenced in a study of blood T cell repertoires in COVID-19. Sequencing was performed with immunoSEQ multiplex PCR; in TCRdb, only in-frame clones are kept and a portion is missing. The sample has more than 15,000 clones; less than 95% are singletons. The material sequenced was peripheral blood. The receptors here all came from a human donor in a cohort sampled during active COVID-19.

The V call is TRBV5-1, the J call TRBJ2-3, with 8 bases aligning to TRBD1. CDR1 and CDR2 (germline): SGHRS, YFSETQ. This CDR3 has 16 residues. Trimming at V came to 0 bases and at J to 1 base, leaving 4 bases not matched to a gene. This CDR3 reads CASSLGLTGGTDTQYF. The DNA of the CDR3 is TGCGCCAGCAGCTTGGGGTTGACAGGGGGCACAGATACGCAGTATTTT.

Here the CDR3 reads CASSESAGSTDTQYF. CDR3 bases: TGCGCCAGCAGTGAGTCAGCGGGATCCACAGATACGCAGTATTTT. The V gene is TRBV10-1, the J gene TRBJ2-3; 7 bases align to TRBD2. Germline V lookup: CDR1 WNHNN, CDR2 SYGVQD (reference sequence). The CDR3 has 15 amino acids. The V gene end was trimmed by 0 bases and the J gene end by 2 bases; junction bases not matched to a gene: 2.

This clone was recorded once. The chain carries TRBV9 and TRBJ2-1; possibly TRBD2 for D (6 bases). This CDR3 is 16 amino acids long. The germline V and J ends were trimmed by 0 bases and 4 bases, with 14 bases remaining between them. The germline CDR1 and CDR2 sequences are SGDLS and YYNGEE. In DNA, the CDR3 is TGTGCCAGCAGCGTAGGTGGCGGGACCGCATACAATGAGCAGTTCTTC. Translation: CASSVGGGTAYNEQFF.

This sequence joins TRBV9 and TRBJ2-7; 7 bases map to TRBD1. This CDR3 region has 17 residues. Germline CDR1 and CDR2: SGDLS and YYNGEE. V shed 3 bases, J shed 0 bases, and the junction held 12 bases outside the gene matches. CDR3 amino acids: CASSGRDSLLGSYEQYF. The CDR3 DNA follows: TGTGCCAGCAGCGGTCGGGACAGTCTACTCGGCTCCTACGAGCAGTACTTC.

The chain recombines TRBV10-3 with TRBJ1-6; tentative D call: TRBD1 (6 bases). V was cut by 3 bases and J by 10 bases, with 16 bases left in between. Germline-derived CDR1 and CDR2 are ENHRY and SYGVKD. The CDR3 loop spans 15 amino acids. The CDR3 loop is CAISDRGGTGSPLHF. The CDR3 DNA follows: TGTGCCATCAGTGACCGGGGGGGAACAGGGTCACCCCTCCACTTT.

The chain carries TRBV4-3 and TRBJ2-1; tentatively, D is TRBD1 (5 bases). This CDR3 region has 14 residues. V lost 3 bases to trimming and J lost 6 bases, with 12 bases between them. The germline CDR1 and CDR2 sequences are LGHNA and YSLEER. The CDR3 coding sequence is TGCGCCAGCAGCCAGGCAGGGTTCGTCAATGAGCAGTTCTTC. It codes for CASSQAGFVNEQFF.

The chain couples TRBV6-5 to TRBJ1-6, with 7 bases matching TRBD1. V gave up 7 bases and J gave up 7 bases; unmatched junction bases: 7. This CDR3 contains 14 residues. Germline CDR1 is MNHEY and CDR2 is SVGAGI. For the CDR3, the DNA is TGTGCCAGCACTTATGACAGGGTAAATTCACCCCTCCACTTT. This gives the protein CASTYDRVNSPLHF.

The rearrangement links TRBV28 to TRBJ1-4, with 10 bases aligning to TRBD1. The CDR3 has 15 amino acids. Germline loops: CDR1 MDHEN, CDR2 SYDVKM. J was trimmed by 8 bases and V by 7 bases; bases with no gene match: 10. The CDR3 DNA reads TGTGCCAGCATACCCCGGGACAGGGGTAGGGAAAAACTGTTTTTT. Amino acids: CASIPRDRGREKLFF.

The rearrangement joins TRBV19 to TRBJ2-1; 7 positions match TRBD2. CDR1 and CDR2 from the germline V gene are LNHDA and SQIVND (reference sequence). The V segment lost 0 bases and the J segment 4 bases; nucleotides outside the gene matches: 9. There are 17 residues in the CDR3. For the CDR3, the DNA is TGTGCCAGTAGTATAGATATGAGGAGCGGGGAGTACAATGAGCAGTTCTTC. The encoded protein is CASSIDMRSGEYNEQFF.

The J gene is TRBJ2-1, the V gene TRBV6-2 or TRBV6-3, with 11 bases identical to TRBD2. There are 16 residues in the CDR3. Unmatched junction bases numbered 4, after V lost 4 bases and J lost 2 bases. Germline CDR1 reads MNHEY; CDR2 reads SVGEGT. CDR3 region: CASSSQLAGAYNEQFF. For the CDR3, the DNA is TGTGCCAGCAGTTCGCAACTAGCGGGGGCCTACAATGAGCAGTTCTTC.

V and J are TRBV7-9 and TRBJ1-4; D remains ambiguous. V lost 7 bases and J 0 bases, leaving 18 bases between the germline ends. The V gene's germline CDR1 is SEHNR and CDR2 FQNEAQ (reference sequence). CDR3 length: 17 residues. The CDR3 reads CASILGTGPATNEKLFF. The CDR3 DNA reads TGTGCCAGCATCTTGGGCACCGGTCCTGCAACTAATGAAAAACTGTTTTTT.

The chain has TRBV18 and TRBJ1-1, with D perhaps TRBD1 (5 bases). Trimming stripped 3 bases from V and 5 bases from J, with 13 bases between. CDR3 length: 14 amino acids. Germline V CDR1 and CDR2: KGHSH, LQKENI. CDR3 DNA sequence: TGTGCCAGCTCACCTGGAAAGGGGCTTACTGAAGCTTTCTTT. Its translation: CASSPGKGLTEAFF. The full variable domain, completed using reference TRBV18 and TRBJ1-1, is NAGVMQNPRHLVRRRGQEARLRCSPMKGHSHVYWYRQLPEEGLKFMVYLQKENIIDESGMPKERFSAEFPKEGPSILRIQQVVRGDSAAYFCASSPGKGLTEAFFGQGTRLTVV.